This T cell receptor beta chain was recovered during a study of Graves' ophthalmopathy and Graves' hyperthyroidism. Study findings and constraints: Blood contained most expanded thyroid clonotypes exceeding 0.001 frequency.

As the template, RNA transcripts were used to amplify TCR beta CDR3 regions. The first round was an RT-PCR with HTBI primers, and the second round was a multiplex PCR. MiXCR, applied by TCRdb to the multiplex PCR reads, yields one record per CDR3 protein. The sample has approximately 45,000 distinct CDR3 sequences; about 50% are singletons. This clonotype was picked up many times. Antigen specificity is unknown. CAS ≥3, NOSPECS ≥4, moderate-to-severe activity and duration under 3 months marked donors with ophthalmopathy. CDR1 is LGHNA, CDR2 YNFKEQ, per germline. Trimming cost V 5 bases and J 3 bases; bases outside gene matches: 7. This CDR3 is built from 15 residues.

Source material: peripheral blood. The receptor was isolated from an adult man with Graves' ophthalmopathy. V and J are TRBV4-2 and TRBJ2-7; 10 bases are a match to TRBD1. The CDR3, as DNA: TGTGCCAGCAGCTCAGGACAGGGGGAGCGCTACGAGCAGTACTTC. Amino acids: CASSSGQGERYEQYF.